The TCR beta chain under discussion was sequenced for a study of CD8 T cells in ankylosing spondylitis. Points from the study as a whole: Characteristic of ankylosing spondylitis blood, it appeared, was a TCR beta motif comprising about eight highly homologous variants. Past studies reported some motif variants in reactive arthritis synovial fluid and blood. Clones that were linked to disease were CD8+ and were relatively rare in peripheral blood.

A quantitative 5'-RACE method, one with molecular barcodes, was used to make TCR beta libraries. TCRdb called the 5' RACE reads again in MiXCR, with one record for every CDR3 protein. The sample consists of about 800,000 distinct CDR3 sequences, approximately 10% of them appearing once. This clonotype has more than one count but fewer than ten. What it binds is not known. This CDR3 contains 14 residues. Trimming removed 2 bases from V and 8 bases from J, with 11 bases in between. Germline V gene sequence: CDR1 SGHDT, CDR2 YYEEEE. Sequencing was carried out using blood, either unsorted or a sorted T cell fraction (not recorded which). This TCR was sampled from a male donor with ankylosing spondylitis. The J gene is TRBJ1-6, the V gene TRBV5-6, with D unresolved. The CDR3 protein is CASSFRPSDSPLHF. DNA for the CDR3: TGTGCCAGCAGCTTCCGTCCGTCCGATTCACCCCTCCACTTT.